The 11 T cell receptor beta chains reported below all come from one sample, sequenced in a study of blood T cell repertoires in COVID-19. Measured with immunoSEQ multiplex PCR; TCRdb has only the in-frame clones, and not every one. The sample shows a few hundred thousand clones, 85% of them seen only once. The sequenced material came from peripheral blood. The source of these receptors is a man between 45 and 60 years old with active or convalescent COVID-19.

The chain employs TRBV5-4 and TRBJ2-1, with D possibly being TRBD2 (5 bases). With 0 bases removed from V and 9 bases from J, the gap between germline ends came to 16 bases. CDR1 SGHNT and CDR2 YYREEE come from the germline V gene (reference sequence). The CDR3 extends over 15 amino acids. This chain's CDR3 is CASSLGVGVAGEQFF. In DNA form, the CDR3 reads TGTGCCAGCAGCTTGGGGGTCGGGGTAGCAGGTGAGCAGTTCTTC.

The chain recombines TRBV18 with TRBJ1-3; TRBD1 agrees at 8 bases. The CDR3 totals 15 residues. V shed 4 bases, J shed 2 bases, and the junction held 4 bases outside the gene matches. Looked up from germline, CDR1 is KGHSH and CDR2 is LQKENI. CDR3 amino acids: CASSRTTGAGNTIYF. The CDR3 coding sequence is TGTGCCAGCTCACGAACGACAGGGGCTGGAAACACCATATATTTT. Full variable domain (remainder filled in from reference TRBV18 and TRBJ1-3): NAGVMQNPRHLVRRRGQEARLRCSPMKGHSHVYWYRQLPEEGLKFMVYLQKENIIDESGMPKERFSAEFPKEGPSILRIQQVVRGDSAAYFCASSRTTGAGNTIYFGEGSWLTVV.

Here the CDR3 DNA reads TGTGCCAGCAGCCCGTTGACAGGGAAAGGTTATGGCTACACCTTC. Translation: CASSPLTGKGYGYTF. The genes are TRBV7-2 and TRBJ1-2; 7 bases fit TRBD1. This CDR3 has 15 amino acids. Trimming removed 5 bases from V and 5 bases from J; junction bases left unmatched: 11. The germline V gene encodes CDR1 SGHTA and CDR2 FQGNSA.

This clone occurred a few times. This chain uses TRBV30 with TRBJ1-1; D gene unclear. Germline V gene data show CDR1 as GTSNPN and CDR2 as SVGIG (reference sequence). V lost 4 bases and J lost 4, with 10 bases in between. The CDR3 contains 12 residues. CDR3: CAWNKRSTEAFF. CDR3 DNA: TGTGCCTGGAATAAACGGAGCACTGAAGCTTTCTTT.

The chain couples TRBV5-1 to TRBJ1-2, with D possibly being TRBD1 (5 bases). Germline CDR1 SGHRS, CDR2 YFSETQ. The ends were cut back, 1 base at V and 2 bases at J, with 12 bases in the middle. The CDR3 extends over 15 amino acids. CDR3 sequence reads: CASSLFDGHNYGYTF. The CDR3 DNA reads as TGCGCCAGCAGCTTGTTCGACGGACACAACTATGGCTACACCTTC.

V gene TRBV11-2 combines with J gene TRBJ2-7; 7 positions agree with TRBD2. The CDR3 contains 15 residues. V shed 0 bases, J shed 2 bases, and the junction held 4 bases outside the gene matches. Germline lookup yields CDR1 SGHAT and CDR2 FQNNGV. CDR3 nucleotide sequence: TGTGCCAGCAGCTTAGAAGCGGGACCTACCTACGAGCAGTACTTC. Protein sequence: CASSLEAGPTYEQYF.

The chain combines TRBV20-1 with TRBJ2-3; 7 bases fit TRBD2. The CDR3 is 15 residues long. The germline CDR1 and CDR2 sequences are DFQATT and SNEGSKA (reference sequence). The J segment lost 2 bases and the V segment lost 3 bases, leaving 8 bases of the junction unmatched. CDR3 DNA sequence: TGCAGTGCTAGTATTTGGGGAGGGTTCACAGATACGCAGTATTTT. This sequence encodes CSASIWGGFTDTQYF.

The chain has TRBV5-8 and TRBJ2-5, with D perhaps matching TRBD1 (5 bases). The V gene's germline CDR1 is SGHTS and CDR2 YDEGEE. The V end lost 0 bases, the J end lost 5 bases, and 8 bases lay between the germline ends. The CDR3 covers 13 residues. The CDR3: CASSLEGPETQYF. The CDR3, as DNA: TGTGCCAGCAGCTTGGAGGGGCCCGAGACCCAGTACTTC.

This clone was seen only once. The chain employs TRBV7-8 and TRBJ2-7; D is unresolved. V lost 5 bases to trimming and J lost 3 bases, with 17 bases between them. Germline-derived CDR1 and CDR2 are SGHVS and FQNEAQ. The CDR3 runs to 15 residues. As DNA, the CDR3 is TGTGCCAGCAGCCCAGAAAGACAACCTAACTACGAGCAGTACTTC. It yields the protein CASSPERQPNYEQYF.

This sequence joins TRBV19 and TRBJ1-2; D perhaps matches TRBD1 (6 bases). The V gene lost 7 bases and the J gene lost 4 bases, with 19 bases spanning the gap. The CDR3 contains 15 residues. Germline CDR1 and CDR2: LNHDA and SQIVND (reference sequence). Written as DNA, the CDR3 is TGTGCCAGTACCCAGGGGCCCGGGGGGGTCTATGGCTACACCTTC. Its protein is CASTQGPGGVYGYTF.

The chain carries TRBV7-9 and TRBJ1-1; no firm D call. Germline CDR1 and CDR2: SEHNR and FQNEAQ (reference sequence). Trimming took 5 bases from V and 4 from J, leaving 11 bases between them. CDR3 length: 13 residues. The CDR3 sequence: CASSGSGLTEAFF. CDR3 nucleotide sequence: TGTGCCAGCAGCGGGTCAGGTCTCACTGAAGCTTTCTTT.